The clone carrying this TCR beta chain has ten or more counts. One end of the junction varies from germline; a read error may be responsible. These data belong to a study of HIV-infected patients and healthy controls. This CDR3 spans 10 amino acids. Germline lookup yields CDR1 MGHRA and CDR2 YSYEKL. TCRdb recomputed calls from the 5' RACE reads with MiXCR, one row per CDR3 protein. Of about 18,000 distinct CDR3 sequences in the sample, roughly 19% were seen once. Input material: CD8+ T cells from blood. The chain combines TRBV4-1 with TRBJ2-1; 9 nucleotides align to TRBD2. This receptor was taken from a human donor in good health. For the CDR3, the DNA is TGCGCCAGCAGACTTAGCGGGGGCAACTTC. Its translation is CASRLSGGNF.